One sample yielded the 18 T cell receptor beta chains listed below, sequenced in a study of shared clonotypes between healthy human individuals. Using immunoSEQ multiplex PCR, the repertoire was profiled, and TCRdb retains in-frame clones only, with some absent. The sample includes roughly 500,000 clones, 90% to 96% seen only once; the top ten take 0.055% to 0.075%. The sequencing input was naive CD4+ T cells sorted from blood. The subset here: CD45RA+ positively selected. All receptors come from a woman in her 30s in good health.

This chain links TRBV28 with TRBJ1-1; D call uncertain. Germline V gene data show CDR1 as MDHEN and CDR2 as SYDVKM. Trimming stripped 5 bases from V and 6 bases from J, with 13 bases between. CDR3 size: 13 residues. CDR3 coding DNA: TGTGCCAGCAGTGGAAGTGGGCGAGCTGAAGCTTTCTTT. This codes for CASSGSGRAEAFF. The entire variable domain, with the rest obtained from reference TRBV28 and TRBJ1-1, is as follows: DVKVTQSSRYLVKRTGEKVFLECVQDMDHENMFWYRQDPGLGLRLIYFSYDVKMKEKGDIPEGYSVSREKKERFSLILESASTNQTSMYLCASSGSGRAEAFFGQGTRLTVV.

The V call is TRBV5-8, the J call TRBJ1-3; no clear D. V was shortened by 4 bases and J by 0 bases, with 8 bases between the two germline ends. Germline values: CDR1 SGHTS, CDR2 YDEGEE. CDR3 size: 14 residues. CDR3 DNA sequence: TGTGCCAGCAGCGCAGGATTCTCTGGAAACACCATATATTTT. Its protein is CASSAGFSGNTIYF.

Comment on this clone: The sample holds other DNA sequences that translate to the same CDR3. The CDR3 DNA follows: TGTGCCAGCAGTTTAAGGCTGGGACAGGGGACCCATGAGCAGTACTTC. It yields the protein CASSLRLGQGTHEQYF. The chain combines TRBV28 with TRBJ2-7, with TRBD1 matching over 10 bases. CDR3 length: 16 residues. In germline, CDR1 is MDHEN, CDR2 SYDVKM. The trim removed 2 bases at V and 7 bases at J, leaving 11 bases unmatched.

This chain connects TRBV6-6 to TRBJ1-2; D unclear. The CDR3 has 16 amino acids. Trimming cost V 2 bases and J 2 bases, with 15 bases left between them. The germline V gene has CDR1 MNHNY and CDR2 SVGAGI (reference sequence). Written as DNA, the CDR3 is TGTGCCAGCAGTTACCGCCGGCTAGAAGGGAACTATGGCTACACCTTC. Translating gives CASSYRRLEGNYGYTF.

V and J are TRBV11-2 and TRBJ2-1; 7 bases align to TRBD2. The CDR3 runs 16 residues. With V trimmed by 6 bases and J by 4 bases, 12 bases remained unmatched. Per the germline V gene, CDR1 is SGHAT and CDR2 is FQNNGV. The CDR3 nucleotides are TGTGCCAGCAGTCGAGAGCGGGAACCCCCTTACAATGAGCAGTTCTTC. Its translation is CASSREREPPYNEQFF.

V gene TRBV5-4 combines with J gene TRBJ2-3; the match to TRBD2 covers 10 bases. With 6 bases clipped from V and 5 bases from J, the junction kept 6 bases outside the gene matches. The germline V gene encodes CDR1 SGHNT and CDR2 YYREEE (reference sequence). The CDR3 consists of 14 residues. Here the CDR3 DNA reads TGTGCCAGCACTTCGGGGACTAGCGAAGATACGCAGTATTTT. Encoded protein: CASTSGTSEDTQYF.

In this sample, this clone turned up once. The V gene is TRBV5-4, the J gene TRBJ1-4, with a weak D call TRBD1 (5 bases). Trimming took 2 bases from V and 8 from J, leaving 10 bases between them. The CDR3 is 13 amino acids. The germline gives CDR1 SGHNT, CDR2 YYREEE (reference sequence). The CDR3 DNA follows: TGTGCCAGCAGCTTTGTGGGGGGGGAAAAACTGTTTTTT. Its protein product is CASSFVGGEKLFF.

The rearrangement links TRBV11-2 to TRBJ1-1, with 7 nucleotides matching TRBD1. Germline CDR1 SGHAT, CDR2 FQNNGV. Unmatched junction bases numbered 5, after V lost 2 bases and J lost 5 bases. This CDR3 is built from 14 residues. The CDR3 nucleotides read TGTGCCAGCAGCTTACCAACAGGGGCTACTGAAGCTTTCTTT. This gives the protein CASSLPTGATEAFF.

The gene calls are TRBV6-6 and TRBJ2-7; D ambiguous. V was pared by 0 bases and J by 1 base, with 7 bases between. This CDR3 comprises 14 residues. The germline V gene has CDR1 MNHNY and CDR2 SVGAGI (reference sequence). CDR3 sequence: CASSYSRRSYEQYF. The CDR3 DNA is TGTGCCAGCAGTTACTCCCGAAGATCCTACGAGCAGTACTTC.

J is TRBJ2-5 and V is TRBV7-8; 9 positions match TRBD2. Germline lookup yields CDR1 SGHVS and CDR2 FQNEAQ. J gave up 11 bases and V 0 bases, and 16 bases lay outside the gene matches. The CDR3 extends over 17 amino acids. CDR3: CASSLAAWVAGAGEQYF. CDR3 bases: TGTGCCAGCAGCTTAGCGGCATGGGTAGCGGGGGCGGGGGAGCAGTACTTC.

The chain uses TRBV7-6 and TRBJ2-2; 8 nucleotides match TRBD1. CDR1 is SGHVS, CDR2 FNYEAQ, per germline. This CDR3 spans 15 amino acids. V lost 3 bases and J lost 3; bases outside the gene matches: 3. CDR3 nucleotide sequence: TGTGCCAGCAGCTTCGTGACAGGGGACACCGGGGAGCTGTTTTTT. As protein: CASSFVTGDTGELFF.

This sequence joins TRBV6-1 and TRBJ1-3, with TRBD1 identical over 8 bases. The CDR3 sequence is 17 residues long. Germline V gives CDR1 MNHNS, CDR2 SASEGT. V was clipped by 0 bases and J by 5 bases; unmatched bases: 9. The chain's CDR3 is CASSEAGGQVSRNTIYF. The CDR3 nucleotides are TGTGCCAGCAGTGAAGCGGGGGGACAGGTATCGAGAAACACCATATATTTT.

This chain links TRBV4-1 with TRBJ2-3; the match to TRBD2 covers 7 bases. This CDR3 region has 14 residues. J was trimmed by 3 bases and V by 6 bases; bases with no gene match: 6. Germline values: CDR1 MGHRA, CDR2 YSYEKL. In DNA form, the CDR3 reads TGCGCCAGCAGGGAAGGGGAGGGGACAGATACGCAGTATTTT. Translated, it gives CASREGEGTDTQYF.

The V and J genes are TRBV18 and TRBJ2-7; no definite D call. CDR1 KGHSH and CDR2 LQKENI come from the germline V gene. The CDR3 runs to 16 residues. V lost 3 bases to trimming and J lost 7 bases, with 22 bases between them. In DNA form, the CDR3 reads TGTGCCAGCTCACCCACTCCAGGCCGGGCGGATGGAGAGCAGTACTTC. Translating gives CASSPTPGRADGEQYF.

This chain links TRBV5-6 with TRBJ1-4, with TRBD1 matching 8 bases. V gave up 4 bases and J gave up 3 bases; unmatched junction bases: 2. CDR1 is SGHDT and CDR2 is YYEEEE in the germline V gene. This CDR3 is built from 14 residues. DNA of the CDR3: TGTGCCAGCAGCCCGGGACAGGCTAATGAAAAACTGTTTTTT. Protein product: CASSPGQANEKLFF.

The chain has TRBV28 and TRBJ2-5; D not resolved. The end of the DNA aligns better with TRBJ2-7, so the J call may be wrong. The CDR3 consists of 14 residues. Per the germline V gene, CDR1 is MDHEN and CDR2 is SYDVKM. The CDR3 loop reads CASSPDGLVYEQYF. The CDR3 region has the DNA TGTGCCAGCAGCCCGGACGGTCTGGTCTACGAGCAGTACTTC.

This rearrangement joins TRBV6-6 to TRBJ2-7, with 12 bases that match TRBD2. Trimming removed 8 bases from V and 0 bases from J; junction bases left unmatched: 5. There are 15 residues in the CDR3. Germline V gene lookup returns CDR1 MNHNY and CDR2 SVGAGI (reference sequence). CDR3 DNA sequence: TGTGCCAGCGGTCTAGCGGGGGGGCCCTCCTACGAGCAGTACTTC. Amino acids: CASGLAGGPSYEQYF.

This chain connects TRBV28 to TRBJ1-4, with 8 bases aligning to TRBD1. J gave up 7 bases and V 10 bases, and 5 bases lay outside the gene matches. Germline values: CDR1 MDHEN, CDR2 SYDVKM. The CDR3 extends over 12 amino acids. The CDR3 loop reads CATNRGSEKLFF. CDR3 bases: TGTGCCACCAACAGGGGGAGTGAAAAACTGTTTTTT.